This T cell receptor beta chain was profiled in a study of blood T cell repertoires in COVID-19. For the study at large: T cells, B-cell-depleted T cells, or PBMCs supplied cDNA or gDNA.

Some clones are missing from TCRdb's copy, which holds only in-frame ones; the method was immunoSEQ multiplex PCR. Of fewer than 300,000 clones detected, more than 80% appear once; the ten largest clones hold roughly 5.9%. Germline-derived CDR1 and CDR2 are SGHNT and YYREEE (reference sequence). V was clipped by 0 bases and J by 2 bases; unmatched bases: 8. The CDR3 spans 17 residues. The TCR sequence derives from a woman between 50 and 59 years old with COVID-19, enrolled during active disease. Sample: peripheral blood. The chain has TRBV5-4 and TRBJ2-3; the match to TRBD2 covers 8 bases. This CDR3 reads CASSLALRGGATDTQYF. CDR3 sequence (DNA): TGTGCCAGCAGCTTGGCCCTCCGGGGGGGGGCCACAGATACGCAGTATTTT.